These T cell receptor beta chains were read from a single sample in a study of early T cells in non-severe SARS-CoV-2 infection. Using its own MiXCR run on the 5' RACE reads, TCRdb lists one record per CDR3 protein. The sample yields about 39,000 distinct CDR3 sequences, roughly 4% seen once. The specimen sequenced was whole blood. Receptors were obtained from an adult who was a healthcare worker with PCR-confirmed SARS-CoV-2 infection or an uninfected control (not recorded which). The CDR3 runs from the conserved cysteine through the conserved F or W. D genes are given only for firm matches. Clone size appears in some rows only: once, few, many, or a class for an expanded clone.

d_call	j_call	clone_size	v_call	cdr3_aa	cdr3_nt
TRBD1	TRBJ2-1	many	TRBV27	CASSLWGQGARDEQFF	TGTGCCAGCAGTTTATGGGGACAGGGGGCGCGGGATGAGCAGTTCTTC
TRBD2	TRBJ2-2	-	TRBV6-6	CASSYSTSGSNTGELFF	TGTGCCAGCAGTTACTCGACGAGCGGGAGTAACACCGGGGAGCTGTTTTTT
TRBD2	TRBJ2-7	many	TRBV30	CAWSSGNPYEQYF	TGTGCCTGGAGTAGCGGGAACCCCTACGAGCAGTACTTC
-	TRBJ1-1	many	TRBV18	CASSGNTEAFF	TGTGCCAGCTCAGGGAACACTGAAGCTTTCTTT
TRBD1	TRBJ2-5	few	TRBV5-1	CASSLQGARETQYF	TGCGCCAGCAGCTTACAGGGGGCGCGGGAGACCCAGTACTTC
-	TRBJ2-7	few	TRBV7-8	CASSTLAATSSYEQYF	TGTGCCAGCAGCACTTTAGCGGCGACGAGCTCCTACGAGCAGTACTTC
TRBD2	TRBJ2-1	many	TRBV29-1	CSVSLTGTRGDNEQFF	TGCAGCGTTAGTCTTACCGGGACTAGGGGGGACAATGAGCAGTTCTTC
TRBD2	TRBJ2-7	many	TRBV10-3	CAISGSPRLAGSYEQYF	TGTGCCATCAGTGGTTCGCCCCGGCTAGCGGGCTCCTACGAGCAGTACTTC
-	TRBJ1-2	-	TRBV20-1	CSARAAGYTF	TGCAGTGCTAGGGCAGCTGGCTACACCTTC
TRBD2	TRBJ2-7	many	TRBV30	CAWGTGGTSYEQYF	TGTGCCTGGGGCACGGGGGGGACCTCCTACGAGCAGTACTTC
-	TRBJ2-7	-	TRBV30	CAWSDPRDTSSYEQYF	TGTGCCTGGAGTGACCCCCGGGACACGAGCTCCTACGAGCAGTACTTC
-	TRBJ1-1	many	TRBV4-2	CASSQTKGHPTKAFF	TGTGCCAGCAGCCAAACAAAGGGGCATCCTACAAAAGCTTTCTTT
-	TRBJ2-1	medium-sized	TRBV29-1	CSVARSGEQFF	TGCAGCGTTGCGCGGTCCGGTGAGCAGTTCTTC
TRBD2	TRBJ2-1	many	TRBV6-4	CASSDGTSDYNEQFF	TGTGCCAGCAGTGATGGGACTAGCGACTACAATGAGCAGTTCTTC
TRBD2	TRBJ2-1	many	TRBV5-4	CASSSAGGSYNEQFF	TGTGCCAGCAGCTCTGCGGGGGGGTCCTACAATGAGCAGTTCTTC
TRBD1	TRBJ2-2	many	TRBV18	CASSPNRGDTGELFF	TGTGCCAGCTCACCGAACAGGGGTGACACCGGGGAGCTGTTTTTT
-	TRBJ1-1	many	TRBV29-1	CSGGTNTEAFF	TGCAGCGGGGGAACGAACACTGAAGCTTTCTTT
-	TRBJ2-2	few	TRBV5-1	CASSLPLDRSTGELFF	TGCGCCAGCAGCTTGCCGTTGGACAGATCCACCGGGGAGCTGTTTTTT
TRBD1	TRBJ2-7	many	TRBV18	CASSPDRGTGEQYF	TGTGCCAGCTCACCGGACAGGGGAACGGGGGAGCAGTACTTC
-	TRBJ1-1	many	TRBV3-1	CASSQVSGSLNTEAFF	TGTGCCAGCAGCCAAGTATCAGGGTCATTGAACACTGAAGCTTTCTTT
TRBD2	TRBJ2-1	few	TRBV6-1	CASETSGRANEQFF	TGTGCCAGCGAAACTAGCGGGAGGGCTAATGAGCAGTTCTTC
TRBD1	TRBJ1-2	many	TRBV5-4	CASTRTGALNYGYTF	TGTGCCAGTACCCGGACAGGGGCGCTTAACTATGGCTACACCTTC
-	TRBJ2-5	many	TRBV7-2	CASSPHRQETQYF	TGTGCCAGCAGCCCGCACAGACAAGAGACCCAGTACTTC
-	TRBJ2-3	many	TRBV10-1	CASSENSWQYF	TGCGCCAGCAGTGAGAACAGTTGGCAGTATTTT
-	TRBJ1-5	many	TRBV12-3/TRBV12-4	CASSLVGAGNQPQHF	TGTGCCAGCAGTTTGGTGGGGGCCGGCAATCAGCCCCAGCATTTT
-	TRBJ2-7	-	TRBV12-3/TRBV12-4	CASSSTGYEQYF	TGTGCCAGCAGCTCCACCGGGTACGAGCAGTACTTC
TRBD1	TRBJ2-2	many	TRBV5-1	CASSPGGPTNTGELFF	TGCGCCAGCAGCCCAGGGGGCCCCACGAACACCGGGGAGCTGTTTTTT
TRBD2	TRBJ2-3	many	TRBV20-1	CSARDPLLAGGRTDTQYF	TGCAGTGCTAGAGATCCATTACTAGCGGGAGGGCGGACAGATACGCAGTATTTT
TRBD2	TRBJ2-4	many	TRBV12-3/TRBV12-4	CASSDVSGGAKNIQYF	TGTGCCAGCAGTGATGTTAGCGGGGGGGCCAAAAACATTCAGTACTTC